This TCR beta chain appears in the sequencing data of a study of T cell repertoires in cytomegalovirus infection. Study-wide context: Recently identified HLA-C-restricted CMV epitopes and well-studied HLA-B-restricted CMV epitopes were used by the study. From public TCR beta signatures came an indication of both CMV infection and matching HLA type. Points from the study as a whole: Based on cumulative public TCR beta family frequency, carriers of CMV plus the relevant HLA were identified. The response measured ex vivo was dominated by TCR beta clonotypes (HLA-C-restricted and CMV-specific).

The trim removed 1 base at V and 3 bases at J, leaving 11 bases unmatched. The CDR3 extends over 17 amino acids. The V gene's germline CDR1 is SEHNR and CDR2 FQNEAQ (reference sequence). TCRdb used MiXCR to reprocess the reads, holding one entry per CDR3 protein. The sample consists of 680,000 or so distinct CDR3 sequences, roughly 33% of them appearing once. Comment on this clonotype: The antigen remains undetermined.

The specimen was cultured PBMCs, collected from culture after CMV antigen stimulation. The J gene is TRBJ2-7, the V gene TRBV7-9; 8 bases line up with TRBD1. This clonotype originated in a human donor in good health (CMV status not recorded). Some clones in this sample may be carry-over from other donors' samples. The CDR3 here is CASSLGNPGGEFYEQYF. In DNA, the CDR3 is TGTGCCAGCAGCTTAGGCAATCCAGGGGGCGAATTCTACGAGCAGTACTTC.